Below, 11 T cell receptor beta chains from the same sample are listed, as sequenced in a study of cytomegalovirus exposure and HLA in healthy donors. Amplification used 60 Vbeta primers and 13 Jbeta primers. Only in-frame clones appear in the TCRdb table, and some are missing; sequencing was by immunoSEQ multiplex PCR. The sample contains roughly 140,000 clones, around 80% of which appear only once. The material sequenced was PBMCs. Source of these receptors: a middle-aged man in good health and CMV-seronegative.

The V call is TRBV7-9, the J call TRBJ2-3, with 11 positions matching TRBD1. The ends lost 0 bases at V and 5 bases at J; junction bases unmatched: 10. This CDR3 contains 18 residues. Looked up from germline, CDR1 is SEHNR and CDR2 is FQNEAQ (reference sequence). This CDR3 reads CASSLALSGTGGGDTQYF. DNA for the CDR3: TGTGCCAGCAGCTTAGCCCTATCTGGGACAGGGGGGGGAGATACGCAGTATTTT.

The gene calls are TRBV28 and TRBJ2-7; 8 bases line up with TRBD1. The CDR3 is made up of 12 amino acids. The junction had 1 base not matched to a gene; V was cut back by 3 bases and J by 6 bases. Germline V gene sequence: CDR1 MDHEN, CDR2 SYDVKM. The CDR3 nucleotides read TGTGCCAGCAGTTTTACAGGGGGCGAGCAGTACTTC. Residues: CASSFTGGEQYF.

J is TRBJ2-5 and V is TRBV10-1; 10 nucleotides match TRBD2. The length of the CDR3 is 15 residues. The junction had 1 base not matched to a gene; V was cut back by 3 bases and J by 0 bases. Per the germline V gene, CDR1 is WNHNN and CDR2 is SYGVQD (reference sequence). CDR3 residues: CASSDLAGDQETQYF. The CDR3 coding sequence is TGCGCCAGCAGTGACCTAGCGGGGGACCAAGAGACCCAGTACTTC.

For the CDR3, the DNA is TGTGCCAGCAGCCTCGGGGTAGACTACGAGCAGTACTTC. Translation: CASSLGVDYEQYF. The rearrangement links TRBV7-8 to TRBJ2-7, with TRBD2 as a possible D gene (5 bases). V lost 5 bases, J lost 3 bases, and 11 bases lay in between. The CDR3 runs to 13 residues. Per the germline V gene, CDR1 is SGHVS and CDR2 is FQNEAQ.

This clone was observed a handful of times. Other DNA sequences of this sample code for an identical CDR3. V and J are TRBV27 and TRBJ1-5; 7 nucleotides align to TRBD1. V was pared by 5 bases and J by 7 bases, with 2 bases of the junction left unmatched. The CDR3 has 12 residues. The germline V gene has CDR1 MNHEY and CDR2 SMNVEV (reference sequence). The CDR3 region has the DNA TGTGCCAGCAGTCACAGGGGACAGCCCCAGCATTTT. This encodes CASSHRGQPQHF.

The chain joins TRBV7-6 to TRBJ2-1, with D perhaps TRBD1 (5 bases). The V gene lost 1 base and the J gene lost 8 bases, with 9 bases spanning the gap. Germline V gives CDR1 SGHVS, CDR2 FNYEAQ. This CDR3 is 13 amino acids long. This chain's CDR3 is CASSLGTGYEQFF. For the CDR3, the DNA is TGTGCCAGCAGCTTAGGCACAGGTTATGAGCAGTTCTTC.

This chain uses TRBV2 with TRBJ2-6; perhaps TRBD2 as D (6 bases). The germline V gene has CDR1 SNHLY and CDR2 FYNNEI. The CDR3 has 16 amino acids. Trimming shortened V by 6 bases and J by 4 bases, and 16 bases separated the two germline ends. The CDR3 DNA is TGTGCCAGCAGCCCCTCGGGAGTGGCCGGGGCCAACGTCCTGACTTTC. Its translation: CASSPSGVAGANVLTF.

This clone appeared once. The V gene is TRBV7-8, the J gene TRBJ1-2; 8 bases match TRBD1. The trim removed 5 bases at V and 3 bases at J, leaving 5 bases unmatched. Germline CDR1 SGHVS, CDR2 FQNEAQ. This CDR3 comprises 14 residues. In DNA form, the CDR3 reads TGTGCCAGCAGCGCGTCACAGGGGGACTATGGCTACACCTTC. This encodes CASSASQGDYGYTF.

This chain joins TRBV2 and TRBJ2-3; 8 positions match TRBD1. Looked up from germline, CDR1 is SNHLY and CDR2 is FYNNEI. Trimming at V came to 7 bases and at J to 2 bases, leaving 5 bases not matched to a gene. The CDR3 has 14 residues. This CDR3 reads CASTGQGATDTQYF. CDR3 nucleotide sequence: TGTGCCAGCACCGGACAGGGAGCCACAGATACGCAGTATTTT. Looking up the rest from reference TRBV2 and TRBJ2-3 gives the full variable domain: EPEVTQTPSHQVTQMGQEVILRCVPISNHLYFYWYRQILGQKVEFLVSFYNNEISEKSEIFDDQFSVERPDGSNFTLKIRSTKLEDSAMYFCASTGQGATDTQYFGPGTRLTVL.

The rearrangement links TRBV27 to TRBJ1-1; D gene ambiguous. The CDR3 sequence is 15 residues long. V was cut by 7 bases and J by 1 base, with 16 bases left in between. CDR1 and CDR2 (germline): MNHEY, SMNVEV (reference sequence). The CDR3 sequence is CASTYRPGGNTEAFF. The CDR3 DNA reads TGTGCCAGCACCTATCGGCCGGGTGGGAACACTGAAGCTTTCTTT.

This chain uses TRBV6-5 with TRBJ1-2; a possible D gene is TRBD1 (5 bases). This CDR3 spans 12 amino acids. The germline V gene encodes CDR1 MNHEY and CDR2 SVGAGI. V was pared by 5 bases and J by 5 bases, with 9 bases between. As DNA, the CDR3 is TGTGCCAGCAGTAACGACAGATATGGCTACACCTTC. Protein: CASSNDRYGYTF.